This is a list of T cell receptor beta chains from one sample in a study of T cell responses to AZD1222 COVID-19 vaccine. Profiling relied on immunoSEQ multiplex PCR, and the TCRdb table lists in-frame clones only, not all of them. The top ten clones hold roughly 19% of a sample with tens of thousands of clones, 75% to 90% of them seen once. This sample comprised peripheral blood, obtained on day 0 of MenACWY control vaccination. These receptor sequences come from an adult in good health. Each CDR3 is given without its conserved first and last residue. The D gene is left open where the match is weak.

d_gene | v_gene | CDR3aa
NA | TRBV24-1 | ATSDFRFGYEQY
NA | TRBV28 | ASKWGSYNSPLH
NA | TRBV9 | ASSAERSGSYGYT
TRBD1 | TRBV4-1 | ASSPTTGAQETQY
NA | TRBV12-3/TRBV12-4 | ASSQGHYGGYT
NA | TRBV7-9 | ASSQEVGSGWTEAF
NA | TRBV9 | ASSQTQGTTGELF
TRBD1 | TRBV5-1 | ASSPGQGSTNEKLF
NA | TRBV21-1 | ASSTAGNTGELF
NA | TRBV20-1 | SASAGLTEAF
NA | TRBV4-1 | ASSQEGRVFDGYT
TRBD2 | TRBV4-2 | ASSQPGLAGEYGEQY
TRBD2 | TRBV11-3 | ASSQSPSGLNTGELF
NA | TRBV3-1/TRBV3-2 | ASSQKAGTKTRSYNSPLH
TRBD1 | TRBV14 | ASSHLDREGSYEQY
NA | TRBV4-3 | ASSQDPASIQPQH
NA | TRBV2 | ASSVGSSPLH
NA | TRBV28 | ASSNHLNTEAF
TRBD2 | TRBV6-2/TRBV6-3 | ASSRLAGGSNYEQY
NA | TRBV19 | ASSIDRQAITGELF
TRBD2 | TRBV4-2 | ASSQLAGGTDEQY